These T cell receptor beta chains were read from a single sample in a study of blood T cell repertoires in COVID-19. Libraries were prepared by immunoSEQ multiplex PCR; TCRdb keeps only in-frame clonotypes and omits some of them. The repertoire has 110,000 to 150,000 clones, approximately 92% of them found once; the top ten carry just over 3%. The sequencing input was peripheral blood. All receptors come from a woman in her sixties or seventies with active COVID-19. The CDR3 runs from the conserved cysteine through the conserved F or W. Fields, in order: V gene, J gene, clone size, D gene, CDR3 DNA, CDR3 protein. A D gene is named only where the DNA matches it firmly. A row's size may be missing; if present it is once, few, many or a size class.

TRBV3-1/TRBV3-2	TRBJ1-6	NA	NA	TGTGCCAGCAGCCAAGATCCCATCAATTCACCCCTCCACTTT	CASSQDPINSPLHF
TRBV21-1	TRBJ2-7	NA	NA	TGTGCCAGCAGCAACGGCGGGACTAGGCCTTTTTACGAGCAGTACTTC	CASSNGGTRPFYEQYF
TRBV24-1	TRBJ2-7	NA	NA	TGTGCCACCGGGGACACCTACGAGCAGTACTTC	CATGDTYEQYF
TRBV28	TRBJ2-4	NA	NA	TGTGCCAGCAGTTTTTGGTCGGCTAGCCCAGACATTCAGTACTTC	CASSFWSASPDIQYF
TRBV6-2/TRBV6-3	TRBJ1-2	NA	NA	TGTGCCAGCAGTTGGCAGGGAGGCTATGGCTACACCTTC	CASSWQGGYGYTF
TRBV14	TRBJ1-6	NA	NA	TGTGCCAGCAGCCAAGTTAGGGGGAATTCACCCCTCCACTTT	CASSQVRGNSPLHF
TRBV11-2	TRBJ2-5	once	NA	TGTGCCAGCAGCTTGTTCTCCCAAGAGACCCAGTACTTC	CASSLFSQETQYF
TRBV5-1	TRBJ1-4	NA	NA	TGCGCCAGCAGCTTAGACACAGGCCGCCAGGAAAAACTGTTTTTT	CASSLDTGRQEKLFF
TRBV5-1	TRBJ2-1	NA	TRBD2	TGCGCCAGCAGCCGGGACTCGGGGGGCTACAATGAGCAGTTCTTC	CASSRDSGGYNEQFF
TRBV27	TRBJ2-7	NA	NA	TGTGCCAGCCGCCCAGCCGCGGGAGAGCAGTACTTC	CASRPAAGEQYF
TRBV3-1/TRBV3-2	TRBJ2-1	NA	TRBD1	TGTGCCAGCAGCCACTCCGGGACAGGGGGCATTGAGCAGTTCTTC	CASSHSGTGGIEQFF
TRBV5-1	TRBJ2-3	NA	TRBD1	TGCGCCAGCAGCCCTACAGGGGGCGCCCTCACAGATACGCAGTATTTT	CASSPTGGALTDTQYF
TRBV27	TRBJ1-1	NA	NA	TGTGCCAGCAGTTTATCGGGCAGGGGCGGGAACACTGAAGCTTTCTTT	CASSLSGRGGNTEAFF
TRBV29-1	TRBJ1-2	NA	NA	TGCAGCGTTGAAGATCACAGGGATTATGTAGGCTACACCTTC	CSVEDHRDYVGYTF
TRBV7-2	TRBJ2-6	NA	NA	TGTGCCAGCAGCTTTGGGCACTCTGGGGCCAACGTCCTGACTTTC	CASSFGHSGANVLTF
TRBV2	TRBJ1-2	NA	TRBD1	TGTGCCAGCACAGTTTGGACAGGAGGCTATGGCTACACCTTC	CASTVWTGGYGYTF
TRBV18	TRBJ2-2	NA	TRBD1	TGTGCCAGCTCACTGCAGGGGGCGGTCAACACCGGGGAGCTGTTTTTT	CASSLQGAVNTGELFF
TRBV4-1	TRBJ1-6	few	TRBD1	TGCGCCAGCAGCCAAGTAGGGACAGGGCTCGTAAATTCACCCCTCCACTTT	CASSQVGTGLVNSPLHF
TRBV5-5	TRBJ1-1	NA	NA	TGTGCCAGCAGCTTGGTGGCCGTCTCGAACACTGAAGCTTTCTTT	CASSLVAVSNTEAFF
TRBV6-5	TRBJ2-5	NA	NA	TGTGCCAGCAGGGACGGGGATGGCCTCAAAGAGACCCAGTACTTC	CASRDGDGLKETQYF
TRBV4-3	TRBJ2-7	few	NA	TGCGCCAGCAGCCAGGTACACGGGGGTTACGAGCAGTACTTC	CASSQVHGGYEQYF
TRBV5-4	TRBJ2-5	NA	NA	TGTGCCAGCAGCTTGGGGAGTAATCCCCTCCAAGAGACCCAGTACTTC	CASSLGSNPLQETQYF
TRBV4-3	TRBJ2-1	NA	NA	TGCGCCAGCAGCCCCCCCCCGAGTCTCGGTGGCGGTTGGGGGCATGAGCAGTTCTTC	CASSPPPSLGGGWGHEQFF
TRBV6-6	TRBJ2-3	NA	NA	TGTGCCAGCAGTCCCCGAGGACTGAATAGGGCCCGGGATACGCAGTATTTT	CASSPRGLNRARDTQYF
TRBV5-1	TRBJ2-5	NA	TRBD2	TGCGCCAGCAGCTTGCCGCGGGAGAATACTCCAGCCCTCCAAGAGACCCAGTACTTC	CASSLPRENTPALQETQYF
TRBV7-6	TRBJ2-5	NA	NA	TGTGCCAGCAGCTTAGGTTTATTTCTCTCAGGCCAAGAGACCCAGTACTTC	CASSLGLFLSGQETQYF
TRBV4-3	TRBJ2-1	NA	TRBD2	TGCGCCAGCAGCCAAGTTGCGGGAGGGCACGAGCAGTTCTTC	CASSQVAGGHEQFF
TRBV30	TRBJ1-5	NA	TRBD1	TGTGCCTGGAGTGTAGGACAGGGAAGTCAGCCCCAGCATTTT	CAWSVGQGSQPQHF
TRBV18	TRBJ2-7	NA	NA	TGTGCCAGCTCACCCTCAGCCTACGAGCAGTACTTC	CASSPSAYEQYF
TRBV15	TRBJ1-5	NA	NA	TGTGCCTCGACTCAGGGGAGCAATCAGCCCCAGCATTTT	CASTQGSNQPQHF
TRBV3-1/TRBV3-2	TRBJ1-6	NA	NA	TGTGCCAGCAGCCAAGACCTGGCCCCGCGGGATAATTCACCCCTCCACTTT	CASSQDLAPRDNSPLHF
TRBV11-3	TRBJ2-3	NA	NA	TGTGCCAGCAGCTTAGGCGTGGGAGCTCGTACAGATACGCAGTATTTT	CASSLGVGARTDTQYF
TRBV15	TRBJ1-1	NA	NA	TGTGCCACCAGCAGAGTCGTGACAGCCACTGAAGCTTTCTTT	CATSRVVTATEAFF
TRBV5-4	TRBJ2-1	NA	NA	TGTGCCAGCAGCTTGGACGAGGGAGTCACCTACAATGAGCAGTTCTTC	CASSLDEGVTYNEQFF
TRBV11-2	TRBJ2-3	NA	NA	TGTGCCAGCAGCTTAAGTCCCCTGGACTTCACAGATACGCAGTATTTT	CASSLSPLDFTDTQYF
TRBV6-2/TRBV6-3	TRBJ2-1	once	TRBD2	TGTGCCAGCAGTTGGGGGGGAAGTTTGTCGAATGAGCAGTTCTTC	CASSWGGSLSNEQFF
TRBV27	TRBJ1-6	NA	NA	TGTGCCAGCGGGTTATCCGTACTGAATTCACCCCTCCACTTT	CASGLSVLNSPLHF
TRBV18	TRBJ2-7	NA	NA	TGTGCCAGCTCACCAGGACAGACGGCCTACGAGCAGTACTTC	CASSPGQTAYEQYF
TRBV7-9	TRBJ1-1	NA	NA	TGTGCCAGCAGCTCCGAGGGACACACTCTTGAAGCTTTCTTT	CASSSEGHTLEAFF
TRBV5-6	TRBJ2-7	NA	TRBD2	TGTGCCAGCAGCAACGGACTAGCGGGGTACGAGCAGTACTTC	CASSNGLAGYEQYF
TRBV2	TRBJ1-5	NA	NA	TGTGCCAGCAAGCGCAGGGGTGCAGCTTTACAGCCCCAGCATTTT	CASKRRGAALQPQHF
TRBV19	TRBJ2-6	NA	NA	TGTGCCAGTAGTATAGATCCCTTCTCTGGGGCCAACGTCCTGACTTTC	CASSIDPFSGANVLTF
TRBV5-1	TRBJ2-1	NA	TRBD2	TGCGCCAGCAGCCCAGGTACTAGCGGGACATCCCAGTTCTTC	CASSPGTSGTSQFF
TRBV2	TRBJ2-7	once	NA	TGTGCCAGCAGTAAGAAGCGCTACGAGCAGTACTTC	CASSKKRYEQYF
TRBV7-2	TRBJ1-2	NA	NA	TGTGCCAGCAGCCCAACGCCTGGCAGGGCCTCCTATGGCTACACCTTC	CASSPTPGRASYGYTF
TRBV5-6	TRBJ2-3	NA	TRBD2	TGTGCCAGCAGCTTTCGGACTAGCGGTACAGATACGCAGTATTTT	CASSFRTSGTDTQYF
TRBV15	TRBJ2-1	NA	TRBD1	TGTGCCACCAGCAGTCAACAGGGGCTGGGGGAGCAGTTCTTC	CATSSQQGLGEQFF
TRBV4-2	TRBJ2-3	NA	NA	TGTGCCAGCAGCCAAGATACCTTTCGGGATGGCCCAGATACGCAGTATTTT	CASSQDTFRDGPDTQYF